This TCR beta chain came from a study of radiotherapy plus CTLA-4 blockade in lung cancer. Study at large: For 15% to 20% of patients, objective responses occurred, and about 33% had disease control. Study findings and constraints: Reportedly, early blood T cell clone dynamics best predicted response, with interferon-beta. Expansion in blood of tumor-derived TCR clones was seen after radiotherapy plus ipilimumab.

Assay used: immunoSEQ multiplex PCR; TCRdb lists only in-frame clones, some missing. The sample contains more than 60,000 clones, about 72% of which appear only once. Each patient with chemo-refractory metastatic non-small-cell lung cancer was treated with focal radiation plus CTLA-4 blockade using ipilimumab. CDR1 is ENHRY and CDR2 is SYGVKD in the germline V gene. The CDR3 is 16 amino acids. Trimming cost V 3 bases and J 6 bases, with 18 bases left between them. The sample holds a few counts of this clone. Its target is unknown. The chain combines TRBV10-3 with TRBJ1-5; possibly TRBD1 for D (6 bases). The source material was peripheral blood, sampled from a patient treated with radiotherapy plus ipilimumab. The receptor was derived from a human donor with non-small cell lung cancer who had a complete response to radiotherapy plus ipilimumab. The chain's CDR3 is CAISDLGGRGSQPQHF. In DNA, the CDR3 is TGTGCCATCAGTGATTTGGGGGGGCGAGGGAGTCAGCCCCAGCATTTT.